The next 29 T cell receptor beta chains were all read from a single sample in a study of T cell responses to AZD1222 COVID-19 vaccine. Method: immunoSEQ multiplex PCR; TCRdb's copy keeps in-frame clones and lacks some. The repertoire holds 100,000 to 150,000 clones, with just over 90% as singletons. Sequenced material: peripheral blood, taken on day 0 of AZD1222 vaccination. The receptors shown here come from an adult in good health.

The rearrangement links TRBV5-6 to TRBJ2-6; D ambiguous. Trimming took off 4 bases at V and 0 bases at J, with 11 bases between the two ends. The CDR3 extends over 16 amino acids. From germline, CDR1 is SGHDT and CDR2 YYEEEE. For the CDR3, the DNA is TGTGCCAGCAGCGGTCTAGGCCCCTCTGGGGCCAACGTCCTGACTTTC. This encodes CASSGLGPSGANVLTF.

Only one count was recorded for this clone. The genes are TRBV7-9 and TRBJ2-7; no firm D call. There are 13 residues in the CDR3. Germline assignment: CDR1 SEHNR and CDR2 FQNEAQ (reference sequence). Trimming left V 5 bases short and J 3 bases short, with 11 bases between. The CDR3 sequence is CASSATRLYEQYF. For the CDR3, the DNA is TGTGCCAGCAGCGCGACCAGACTCTACGAGCAGTACTTC.

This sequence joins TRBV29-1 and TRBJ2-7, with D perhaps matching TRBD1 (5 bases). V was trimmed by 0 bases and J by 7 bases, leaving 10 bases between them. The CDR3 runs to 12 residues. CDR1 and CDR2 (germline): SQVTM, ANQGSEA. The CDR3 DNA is TGCAGCGTTGAAGATAAGGGGCCTGAGCAGTACTTC. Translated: CSVEDKGPEQYF.

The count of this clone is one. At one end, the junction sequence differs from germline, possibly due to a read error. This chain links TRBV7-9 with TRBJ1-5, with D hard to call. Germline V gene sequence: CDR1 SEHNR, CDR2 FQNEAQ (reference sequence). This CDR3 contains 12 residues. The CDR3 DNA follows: TGTGCCAGCAGCGCGGACGGGATCAACGGATATTTT. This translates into CASSADGINGYF.

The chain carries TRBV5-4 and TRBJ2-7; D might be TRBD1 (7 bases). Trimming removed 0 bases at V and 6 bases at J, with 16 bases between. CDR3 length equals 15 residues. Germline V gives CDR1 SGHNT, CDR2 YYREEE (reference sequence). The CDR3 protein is CASSLAQGGLGEQYF. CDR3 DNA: TGTGCCAGCAGCTTGGCCCAGGGGGGTTTAGGCGAGCAGTACTTC.

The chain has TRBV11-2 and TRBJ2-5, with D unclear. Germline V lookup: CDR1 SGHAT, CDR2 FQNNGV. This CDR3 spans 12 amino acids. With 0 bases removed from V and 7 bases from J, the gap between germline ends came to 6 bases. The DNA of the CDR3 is TGTGCCAGCAGCTTAGATGACCGGACCCAGTACTTC. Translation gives CASSLDDRTQYF.

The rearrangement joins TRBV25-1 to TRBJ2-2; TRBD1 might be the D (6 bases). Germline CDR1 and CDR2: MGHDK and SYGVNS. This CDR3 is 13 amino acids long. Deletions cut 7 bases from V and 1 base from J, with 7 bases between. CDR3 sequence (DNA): TGTGCCAGCAAGGGGGAGAACACCGGGGAGCTGTTTTTT. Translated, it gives CASKGENTGELFF.

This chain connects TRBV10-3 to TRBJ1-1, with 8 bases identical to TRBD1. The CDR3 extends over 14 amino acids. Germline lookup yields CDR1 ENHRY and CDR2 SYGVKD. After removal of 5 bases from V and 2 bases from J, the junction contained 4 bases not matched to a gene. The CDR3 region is CAISWTGSNTEAFF. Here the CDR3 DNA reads TGTGCCATCAGTTGGACAGGGTCAAACACTGAAGCTTTCTTT.

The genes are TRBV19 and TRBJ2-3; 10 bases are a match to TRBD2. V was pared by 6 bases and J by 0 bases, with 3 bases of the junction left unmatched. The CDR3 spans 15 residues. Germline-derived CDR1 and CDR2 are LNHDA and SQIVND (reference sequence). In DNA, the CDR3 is TGTGCCAGTAGGGGACTAGCGTCTAGCACAGATACGCAGTATTTT. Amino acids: CASRGLASSTDTQYF.

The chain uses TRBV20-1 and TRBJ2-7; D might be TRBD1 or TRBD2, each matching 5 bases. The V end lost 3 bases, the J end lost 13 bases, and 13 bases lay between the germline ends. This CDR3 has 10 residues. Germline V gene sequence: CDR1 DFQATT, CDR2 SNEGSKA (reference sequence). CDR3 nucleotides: TGCAGTGCTAGGGGGACCGACCAATACTTC. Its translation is CSARGTDQYF.

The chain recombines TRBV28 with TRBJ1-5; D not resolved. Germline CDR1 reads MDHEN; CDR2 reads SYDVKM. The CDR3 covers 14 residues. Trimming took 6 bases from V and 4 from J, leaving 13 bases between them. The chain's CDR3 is CASRSAHRNQPQHF. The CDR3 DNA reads TGTGCCAGCAGAAGCGCCCACCGAAATCAGCCCCAGCATTTT.

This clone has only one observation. CDR3 residues: CASSSLQGAFF. The CDR3, as DNA: TGCGCCAGCAGCTCCCTGCAAGGAGCTTTCTTT. This chain uses TRBV5-1 with TRBJ1-1, with unresolved D. The CDR3 is 11 residues long. Germline CDR1 SGHRS, CDR2 YFSETQ. V was clipped by 3 bases and J by 10 bases, with 10 bases between them.

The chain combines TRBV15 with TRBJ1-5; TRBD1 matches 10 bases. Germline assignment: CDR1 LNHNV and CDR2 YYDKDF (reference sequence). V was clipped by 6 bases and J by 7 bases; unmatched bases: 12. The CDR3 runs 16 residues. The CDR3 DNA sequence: TGTGCCACCAGTCTCTACCGGACAGGGGGTTTGCAGCCCCAGCATTTT. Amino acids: CATSLYRTGGLQPQHF.

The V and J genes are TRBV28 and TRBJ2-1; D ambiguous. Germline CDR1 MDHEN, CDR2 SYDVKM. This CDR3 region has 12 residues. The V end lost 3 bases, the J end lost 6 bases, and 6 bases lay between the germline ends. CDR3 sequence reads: CASSFGSNEQFF. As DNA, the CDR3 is TGTGCCAGCAGTTTCGGTTCCAATGAGCAGTTCTTC. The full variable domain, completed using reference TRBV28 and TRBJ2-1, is DVKVTQSSRYLVKRTGEKVFLECVQDMDHENMFWYRQDPGLGLRLIYFSYDVKMKEKGDIPEGYSVSREKKERFSLILESASTNQTSMYLCASSFGSNEQFFGPGTRLTVL.

DNA of the CDR3: TGTGCCAGCAGTCGCATGCAGGGGGCAACTAATGAAAAACTGTTTTTT. It codes for CASSRMQGATNEKLFF. The V call is TRBV3-1 (or the pseudogene TRBV3-2), the J call TRBJ1-4; TRBD1 aligns across 7 bases. There are 16 residues in the CDR3. The V and J ends lost 6 bases and 0 bases, in that order; junction bases with no gene match: 7. Germline CDR1 is LGHDT and CDR2 is YNNKEL (reference sequence).

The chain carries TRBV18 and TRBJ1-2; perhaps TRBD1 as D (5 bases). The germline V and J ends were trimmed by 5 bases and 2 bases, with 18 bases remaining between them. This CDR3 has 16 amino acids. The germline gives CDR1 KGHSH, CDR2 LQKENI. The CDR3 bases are TGTGCCAGCTCATGGACGGAAGGACATGGAAACTATGGCTACACCTTC. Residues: CASSWTEGHGNYGYTF.

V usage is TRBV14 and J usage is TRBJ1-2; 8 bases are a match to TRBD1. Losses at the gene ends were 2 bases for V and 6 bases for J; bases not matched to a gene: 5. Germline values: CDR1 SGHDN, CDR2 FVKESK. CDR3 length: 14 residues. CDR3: CASSQPGQGDGYTF. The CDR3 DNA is TGTGCCAGCAGCCAACCCGGACAGGGCGATGGCTACACCTTC.

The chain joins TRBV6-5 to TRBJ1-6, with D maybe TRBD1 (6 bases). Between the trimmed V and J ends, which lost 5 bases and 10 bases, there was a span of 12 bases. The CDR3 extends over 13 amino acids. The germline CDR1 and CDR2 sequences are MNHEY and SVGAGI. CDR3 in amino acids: CASSTGRRSPLHF. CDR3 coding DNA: TGTGCCAGCAGTACAGGGAGACGGTCACCCCTCCACTTT.

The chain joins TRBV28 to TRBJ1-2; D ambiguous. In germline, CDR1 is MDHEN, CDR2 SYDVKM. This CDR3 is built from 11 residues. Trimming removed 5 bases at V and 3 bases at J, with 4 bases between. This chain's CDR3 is CASSGDYGYTF. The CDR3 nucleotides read TGTGCCAGCAGTGGTGACTATGGCTACACCTTC.

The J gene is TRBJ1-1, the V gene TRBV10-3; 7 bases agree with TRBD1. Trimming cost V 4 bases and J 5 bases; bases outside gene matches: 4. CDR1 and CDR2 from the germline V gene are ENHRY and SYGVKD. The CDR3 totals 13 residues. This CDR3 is CAISVDRVTEAFF. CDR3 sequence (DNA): TGTGCCATCAGTGTTGACAGGGTGACTGAAGCTTTCTTT.

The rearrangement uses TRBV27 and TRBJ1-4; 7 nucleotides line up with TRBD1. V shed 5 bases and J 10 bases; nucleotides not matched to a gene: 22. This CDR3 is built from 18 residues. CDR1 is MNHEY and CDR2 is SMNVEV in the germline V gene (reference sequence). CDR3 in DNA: TGTGCCAGCAGTCCGATCACCGGGACAGCTCTCCCGGTGGGAAAACTGTTTTTT. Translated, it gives CASSPITGTALPVGKLFF. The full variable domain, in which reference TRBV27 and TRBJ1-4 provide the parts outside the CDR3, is EAQVTQNPRYLITVTGKKLTVTCSQNMNHEYMSWYRQDPGLGLRQIYYSMNVEVTDKGDVPEGYKVSRKEKRNFPLILESPSPNQTSLYFCASSPITGTALPVGKLFFGSGTQLSVL.

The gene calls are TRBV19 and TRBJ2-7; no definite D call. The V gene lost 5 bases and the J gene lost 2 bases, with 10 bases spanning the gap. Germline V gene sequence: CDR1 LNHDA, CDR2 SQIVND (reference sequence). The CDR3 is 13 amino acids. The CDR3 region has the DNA TGTGCCAGTAGTTTCGGAACAACCTACGAGCAGTACTTC. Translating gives CASSFGTTYEQYF.

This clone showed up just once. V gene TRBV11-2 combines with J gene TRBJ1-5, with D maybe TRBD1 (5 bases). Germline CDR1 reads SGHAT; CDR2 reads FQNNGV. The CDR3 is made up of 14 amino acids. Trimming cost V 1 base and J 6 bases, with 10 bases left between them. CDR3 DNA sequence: TGTGCCAGCAGCTTAGGGGGGACTGGTCAGCCCCAGCATTTT. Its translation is CASSLGGTGQPQHF.

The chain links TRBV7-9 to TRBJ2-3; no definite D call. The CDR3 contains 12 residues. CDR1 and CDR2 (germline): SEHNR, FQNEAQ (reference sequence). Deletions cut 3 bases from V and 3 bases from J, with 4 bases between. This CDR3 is CASSFFTDTQYF. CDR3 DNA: TGTGCCAGCAGCTTTTTTACAGATACGCAGTATTTT.

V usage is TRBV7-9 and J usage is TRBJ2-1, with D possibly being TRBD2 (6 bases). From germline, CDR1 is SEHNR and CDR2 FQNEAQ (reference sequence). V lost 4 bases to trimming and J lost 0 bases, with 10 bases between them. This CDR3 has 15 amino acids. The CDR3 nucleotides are TGTGCCAGCAGCTCCACAGCGGGCTCCTACAATGAGCAGTTCTTC. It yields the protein CASSSTAGSYNEQFF.

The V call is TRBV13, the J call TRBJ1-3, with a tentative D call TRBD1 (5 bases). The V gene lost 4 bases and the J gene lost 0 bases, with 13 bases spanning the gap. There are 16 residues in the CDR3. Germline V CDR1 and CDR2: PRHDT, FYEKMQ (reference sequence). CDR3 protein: CASSWDGSTSGNTIYF. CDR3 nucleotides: TGTGCCAGCAGCTGGGACGGATCGACCTCTGGAAACACCATATATTTT.

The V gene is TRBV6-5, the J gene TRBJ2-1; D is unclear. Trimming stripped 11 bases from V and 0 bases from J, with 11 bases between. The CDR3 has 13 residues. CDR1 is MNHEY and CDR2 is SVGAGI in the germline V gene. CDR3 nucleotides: TGTGCCTCAGCCGCGAGCTCCTACAATGAGCAGTTCTTC. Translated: CASAASSYNEQFF.

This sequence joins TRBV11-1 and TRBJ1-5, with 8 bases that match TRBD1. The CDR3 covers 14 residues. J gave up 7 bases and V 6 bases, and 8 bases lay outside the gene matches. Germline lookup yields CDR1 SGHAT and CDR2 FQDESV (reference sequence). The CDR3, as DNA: TGTGCCAGCAGATCCGGGACAGGTGACCAGCCCCAGCATTTT. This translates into CASRSGTGDQPQHF.

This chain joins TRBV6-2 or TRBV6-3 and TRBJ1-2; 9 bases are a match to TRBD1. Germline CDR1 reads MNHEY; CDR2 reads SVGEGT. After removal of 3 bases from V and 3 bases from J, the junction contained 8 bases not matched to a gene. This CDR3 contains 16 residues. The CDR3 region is CASSYIGGTGYYGYTF. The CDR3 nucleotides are TGTGCCAGCAGTTATATTGGCGGGACAGGGTACTATGGCTACACCTTC.